These 22 T cell receptor beta chains were sequenced from one sample in a study of control samples from healthy donors and cancer patients. TCRdb's copy holds only in-frame clones and misses some; the assay was immunoSEQ multiplex PCR. The table for this sample gives approximately 190,000 clones. The sequencing input was blood. Receptors originate from a woman in her 30s in good health.

As to this clone: Germline and junction disagree at one end, which may indicate a read error. The chain has TRBV2 and TRBJ2-2, with D perhaps TRBD1 (6 bases). Germline loops: CDR1 SNHLY, CDR2 FYNNEI. This CDR3 contains 14 residues. This CDR3 is CASSNDRNAGELFF. The CDR3 DNA reads as TGTGCCAGCAGCAACGACAGGAACGCCGGGGAGCTGTTTTTT.

V and J are TRBV12-3 or TRBV12-4 and TRBJ2-3; D tentatively fits TRBD1 or TRBD2 (5 bases each). V was cut by 6 bases and J by 10 bases, with 11 bases left in between. This CDR3 has 11 residues. CDR3 residues: CASSPGPSQYF. The CDR3 DNA sequence: TGTGCCAGCAGCCCGGGACCGTCGCAGTATTTT.

This chain joins TRBV9 and TRBJ1-3; 10 bases are shared with TRBD1. The CDR3 spans 15 residues. With 3 bases clipped from V and 2 bases from J, the junction kept 2 bases outside the gene matches. Germline V gene lookup returns CDR1 SGDLS and CDR2 YYNGEE. The CDR3 is CASSADRGPGNTIYF. The DNA of the CDR3 is TGTGCCAGCAGCGCCGACAGGGGGCCTGGAAACACCATATATTTT.

The CDR3 coding sequence is TGTGCCAGCAGCATCAGCGGGGGGCGGTATAATTCACCCCTCCACTTT. Its translation: CASSISGGRYNSPLHF. V is TRBV7-2 and J is TRBJ1-6, with D maybe TRBD1 (6 bases). From germline, CDR1 is SGHTA and CDR2 FQGNSA. The V gene lost 5 bases and the J gene lost 4 bases, with 15 bases spanning the gap. The CDR3 is 16 residues long.

V and J are TRBV28 and TRBJ1-4; D may be TRBD1 (5 bases). The CDR3 extends over 18 amino acids. V was trimmed by 7 bases and J by 0 bases, leaving 21 bases between them. Germline assignment: CDR1 MDHEN and CDR2 SYDVKM. This chain's CDR3 is CASTPRRFGASTNEKLFF. CDR3 in DNA: TGTGCCAGCACCCCCCGAAGGTTCGGGGCGTCAACTAATGAAAAACTGTTTTTT.

The chain joins TRBV12-3 or TRBV12-4 to TRBJ1-5; D gene ambiguous. V lost 2 bases to trimming and J lost 6 bases, with 8 bases between them. This CDR3 is 13 amino acids long. The CDR3, as DNA: TGTGCCAGCAGTTTAATAAGTGGTCAGCCCCAGCATTTT. Translated, it gives CASSLISGQPQHF.

This chain joins TRBV4-1 and TRBJ1-4, with D unresolved. This CDR3 has 15 amino acids. The V and J ends lost 1 base and 4 bases respectively, with 10 bases between them. Germline CDR1 reads MGHRA; CDR2 reads YSYEKL. The CDR3 region is CASSQVRGLNEKLFF. CDR3 nucleotides: TGCGCCAGCAGCCAAGTTCGCGGCCTTAATGAAAAACTGTTTTTT.

This chain links TRBV19 with TRBJ1-5; TRBD1 is a possible D gene (5 bases). Deletions cut 3 bases from V and 2 bases from J, with 11 bases between. The CDR3 has 15 residues. Per germline, CDR1 LNHDA and CDR2 SQIVND (reference sequence). CDR3 nucleotides: TGTGCCAGTAGTATTGGGGCGGTAGGCAATCAGCCCCAGCATTTT. Its translation is CASSIGAVGNQPQHF.

Written as DNA, the CDR3 is TGTGCCAGCAGCTTGGGAACGGGCCCCAACACTGAAGCTTTCTTT. Residues: CASSLGTGPNTEAFF. V is TRBV5-8 and J is TRBJ1-1; D call uncertain. The ends were cut back, 0 bases at V and 2 bases at J, with 11 bases in the middle. Germline V gene lookup returns CDR1 SGHTS and CDR2 YDEGEE. The CDR3 length is 15 residues.

V usage is TRBV29-1 and J usage is TRBJ1-1, with TRBD1 identical over 9 bases. CDR1 SQVTM and CDR2 ANQGSEA come from the germline V gene. This CDR3 contains 15 residues. J lost 3 bases, V lost 3 bases, and 8 bases had no gene match. The CDR3 DNA reads as TGCAGCGTTGAGGGGGTACAGGGGGCAGACACTGAAGCTTTCTTT. Translating it yields CSVEGVQGADTEAFF.

The V gene is TRBV19, the J gene TRBJ1-5, with D uncertain. This CDR3 comprises 16 residues. CDR1 and CDR2 (germline): LNHDA, SQIVND (reference sequence). Trimming took 6 bases from V and 1 from J, leaving 16 bases between them. The CDR3, as DNA: TGTGCCAGTAGATGGGTGGGTTCGAGGAGCAATCAGCCCCAGCATTTT. Translation gives CASRWVGSRSNQPQHF.

With respect to this clone: Other DNA sequences within the sample encode an identical CDR3. The rearrangement uses TRBV5-1 and TRBJ2-7, with a weak D call TRBD1 (5 bases). The CDR3 contains 14 residues. Trimming shortened V by 3 bases and J by 0 bases, and 10 bases separated the two germline ends. Germline CDR1 is SGHRS and CDR2 is YFSETQ. CDR3 bases: TGCGCCAGCAGCTCCCAAACAGGCTCCTACGAGCAGTACTTC. Protein sequence: CASSSQTGSYEQYF.

V usage is TRBV27 and J usage is TRBJ1-2; 12 nucleotides agree with TRBD1. V was clipped by 5 bases and J by 5 bases; unmatched bases: 6. The CDR3 extends over 15 amino acids. The germline V gene encodes CDR1 MNHEY and CDR2 SMNVEV (reference sequence). CDR3 in DNA: TGTGCCAGCAGTCAAGGGACAGGGGGCCGGTATGGCTACACCTTC. It yields the protein CASSQGTGGRYGYTF.

The V call is TRBV5-4, the J call TRBJ2-7; D is perhaps TRBD2 (5 bases). Germline V CDR1 and CDR2: SGHNT, YYREEE (reference sequence). The CDR3 is made up of 13 amino acids. V was clipped by 4 bases and J by 5 bases, with 13 bases between them. The CDR3 DNA sequence: TGTGCCAGCAGCCCAAACCCTAGCAACGAGCAGTACTTC. Its translation is CASSPNPSNEQYF.

The chain uses TRBV6-6 and TRBJ1-2; TRBD1 matches 10 bases. The CDR3 consists of 15 residues. Germline lookup yields CDR1 MNHNY and CDR2 SVGAGI (reference sequence). Trimming cost V 0 bases and J 2 bases; bases outside gene matches: 0. Here the CDR3 reads CASSYSTGGNYGYTF. The CDR3 coding sequence is TGTGCCAGCAGTTACTCGACAGGGGGCAACTATGGCTACACCTTC.

The chain joins TRBV3-1 (or the pseudogene TRBV3-2) to TRBJ1-2; D ambiguous. The length of the CDR3 is 13 residues. Deletions cut 1 base from V and 8 bases from J, with 11 bases between. The germline CDR1 and CDR2 sequences are LGHDT and YNNKEL (reference sequence). The CDR3 sequence: CASSQGWGDGYTF. The CDR3 DNA reads as TGTGCCAGCAGCCAAGGGTGGGGTGACGGCTACACCTTC.

This chain joins TRBV3-1 (or the pseudogene TRBV3-2) and TRBJ2-5; the D gene is possibly TRBD1 (5 bases). Germline CDR1 reads LGHDT; CDR2 reads YNNKEL (reference sequence). V lost 1 base, J lost 5 bases, and 23 bases lay in between. The CDR3 spans 18 residues. CDR3 in DNA: TGTGCCAGCAGCCAAGTCTGGTCGGCACAGGTTGATGTGGAGACCCAGTACTTC. This codes for CASSQVWSAQVDVETQYF.

The genes are TRBV7-2 and TRBJ1-1, with unresolved D. Germline V gene lookup returns CDR1 SGHTA and CDR2 FQGNSA. The germline V and J ends were trimmed by 3 bases and 6 bases, with 14 bases remaining between them. This CDR3 is built from 14 residues. The CDR3 spells CASSLGGPIAEAFF. The CDR3 DNA is TGTGCCAGCAGCTTGGGAGGGCCGATCGCTGAAGCTTTCTTT.

The chain has TRBV5-1 and TRBJ2-1, with 9 bases that match TRBD1. Germline values: CDR1 SGHRS, CDR2 YFSETQ. The CDR3 spans 15 residues. V lost 1 base to trimming and J lost 6 bases; unmatched junction nucleotides: 5. The CDR3 spells CASSLRRDRVNEQFF. CDR3 nucleotides: TGCGCCAGCAGCTTGAGAAGGGACAGGGTCAATGAGCAGTTCTTC.

For the CDR3, the DNA is TGTGCCAGCAGCCCTGAGGGGGTCGGAGCACCCCTCCACTTT. This gives the protein CASSPEGVGAPLHF. J is TRBJ1-6 and V is TRBV7-9; a possible D gene is TRBD1 (6 bases). This CDR3 comprises 14 residues. Germline CDR1 SEHNR, CDR2 FQNEAQ (reference sequence). V dropped 5 bases and J dropped 11 bases, with 16 bases sitting between them.

This sequence joins TRBV27 and TRBJ2-1; no clear D. Germline V gives CDR1 MNHEY, CDR2 SMNVEV (reference sequence). The CDR3 is made up of 14 amino acids. The V gene lost 3 bases and the J gene lost 4 bases, with 10 bases spanning the gap. The CDR3 is CASSLQDQYNEQFF. In DNA form, the CDR3 reads TGTGCCAGCAGTTTGCAGGATCAATACAATGAGCAGTTCTTC.

With respect to this clone: This sample includes further DNA sequences coding for the same CDR3. The rearrangement joins TRBV4-1 to TRBJ2-5, with TRBD2 matching 10 bases. This CDR3 region has 15 residues. Per the germline V gene, CDR1 is MGHRA and CDR2 is YSYEKL. V shed 2 bases, J shed 2 bases, and the junction held 2 bases outside the gene matches. CDR3 nucleotides: TGCGCCAGCAGCCAACTAGCGGGGGTACAAGAGACCCAGTACTTC. Encoded protein: CASSQLAGVQETQYF.